This T cell receptor (beta chain) derives from a study of blood T cell repertoires in COVID-19. The wider study: Acute and convalescent COVID-19 specimens originated in the United States, Italy and Spain. Sample material is recorded as cDNA or gDNA derived from T cells, B-cell-depleted T cells, or PBMCs.

Germline-derived CDR1 and CDR2 are SQVTM and ANQGSEA. The V gene end was trimmed by 5 bases and the J gene end by 5 bases; junction bases not matched to a gene: 7. The CDR3 has 14 residues. Source study methods: Reference gene primer amplification yielded estimated nucleated cell counts. The assay was immunoSEQ multiplex PCR, and TCRdb's table has in-frame clones only and misses some. V and J calls and clone size are given by that table; D and trimming were obtained from the DNA. The table lists under 250,000 clones, roughly 78% of them singletons, with roughly 12% in the top ten. The chain links TRBV29-1 to TRBJ2-5; 11 positions match TRBD1. This TCR came from a woman between 35 and 50 years old with acute or convalescent COVID-19. The sequenced material came from peripheral blood. The CDR3 sequence is CSVLGQGARETQYF. The CDR3 DNA reads as TGCAGCGTTCTCGGACAGGGGGCAAGGGAGACCCAGTACTTC.